This TCR beta chain was recorded in a study of T-cell reconstitution after alpha-beta-depleted transplantation in children. The sample holds many counts of this clonotype. The TCRbeta library incorporated unique molecular identifiers. Each CDR3 protein gets one entry after TCRdb re-called the PCR reads with MiXCR. The sample has 100,000 or so distinct CDR3 sequences; 12% are singletons. Germline CDR1 and CDR2: SGHAT and FQNNGV. V lost 1 base and J 5 bases, leaving 5 bases between the germline ends. The CDR3 has 13 amino acids. The input for sequencing was PBMCs from the stem cell graft donor, taken from the stem cell graft. The chain employs TRBV11-2 and TRBJ2-2; no clear D gene. This sequence originates from a human donor who donated a stem cell graft to a child with inherited bone marrow failure. The DNA for the CDR3 is TGTGCCAGCAGCTTAGTGGAAACCGGGGAGCTGTTTTTT. Translation: CASSLVETGELFF.